This T cell receptor beta chain was found in a study of OX40 agonist ivuxolimab in advanced cancers. Assay used: immunoSEQ multiplex PCR; TCRdb lists only in-frame clones, some missing. Among tens of thousands of clones listed, roughly 87% were seen once. Germline assignment: CDR1 SGHVS and CDR2 FNYEAQ. The CDR3 spans 13 residues. V shed 5 bases and J shed 15 bases, with 20 bases lying between them. The TCR comes from an adult with an advanced solid tumor such as melanoma, head and neck, liver or kidney cancer. Sample: CD4+ or CD8+ T cells sorted from blood, taken in a trial of the OX40 agonist ivuxolimab. The genes are TRBV7-6 and TRBJ2-4; weak D call: TRBD1 (6 bases). CDR3 nucleotide sequence: TGTGCCAGCAGCCGAGAACCAACAGGGAAGAGGTACTTC. This encodes CASSREPTGKRYF.